This T cell receptor (beta chain) was identified during a study of CXCR3-negative and CXCR3-positive naive CD8 T cells. Each TRB cDNA library was prepared by 5' RACE (with UMI labels). Following a re-call of the 5' RACE reads, TCRdb has one entry per CDR3 protein and lacks DNA. Here the sample table reports roughly 4,800 distinct CDR3 sequences. A note on this clonotype: The target antigen is unknown.

The CDR3 covers 12 residues. Germline V gene sequence: CDR1 SQVTM, CDR2 ANQGSEA. CD45RO-CCR7+CD27+CD95- defined naive CD8+ T cells. Study results and caveats: Naive CXCR3-positive and CXCR3-negative cells shared similar TRBV-TRBJ usage, unlike memory cells. The study found more hydrophobic TRB CDR3s in CXCR3-positive naive cells than in CXCR3-negative naive cells.

The chain uses TRBV29-1 and TRBJ1-2. This sequence was found in a human donor in good health. Some clones in this sample may be carry-over from other donors' samples. Material for sequencing was naive CXCR3+ CD8+ T cells from blood. Subset: CD45RO-CCR7+CD27+CD95- naive CD8+ T cells expressing CXCR3 (TNR3+). The CDR3 loop is CSVDGEGNGYTF.